This T cell receptor (beta chain) was documented in a study of CD8 T cells in ankylosing spondylitis. General observations from the study: Clones tied to disease were said to be significantly enriched in matched ankylosing spondylitis synovial fluid. Ankylosing spondylitis blood seemed to carry a telltale TCR beta motif made of several highly homologous variants.

This clonotype was counted once. Its matching antigen is unknown. Making the TCR beta libraries involved quantitative 5'-RACE with molecular barcodes. TCRdb reanalysed the 5' RACE reads using MiXCR and keeps one entry per CDR3 protein. The data hold a few hundred thousand distinct CDR3 sequences, with about 20% observed a single time. The origin of this receptor is a female donor with ankylosing spondylitis or in good health (not recorded which). Sequencing was carried out using blood, either unsorted or a sorted T cell fraction (not recorded which).

In DNA, the CDR3 is TGTGCCAGCAGCAAGCCGGGACTAGCGAATGAGCAGTTCTTC. This codes for CASSKPGLANEQFF. J is TRBJ2-1 and V is TRBV7-2, with 10 bases matching TRBD2. Trimming at V came to 5 bases and at J to 7 bases, leaving 5 bases not matched to a gene. This CDR3 is 14 amino acids long. Germline loops: CDR1 SGHTA, CDR2 FQGNSA.